This T cell receptor beta chain was identified in a study of blood T cell repertoires in COVID-19. This clone occurred many times. There are 14 residues in the CDR3. V lost 1 base and J 4 bases, leaving 11 bases between the germline ends. The germline V gene has CDR1 SGHDN and CDR2 FVKESK. In the source study's methods: Amplification of reference gene primers provided the estimated nucleated cell counts. Produced via immunoSEQ multiplex PCR; TCRdb's table is partial and in-frame only. That table supplies the V and J calls and clone size; D and trimming were determined from the DNA. The table shows 200,000 to 300,000 clones, with approximately 85% occurring only once.

Specimen: PBMCs or T cells enriched from blood (not recorded which). The genes are TRBV14 and TRBJ2-7; D is perhaps TRBD2 (5 bases). This sequence was found in a woman between 50 and 59 years old with acute COVID-19. CDR3 DNA: TGTGCCAGCAGCCAAGCGGTTGGGAGTTACGAGCAGTACTTC. Encoded protein: CASSQAVGSYEQYF.